The 5 T cell receptor beta chains listed next were all sequenced from one sample in a study of T-cell reconstitution after alpha-beta-depleted transplantation in children. Library preparation (for TCRbeta) was performed with unique molecular identifiers. TCRdb used MiXCR to reprocess the PCR reads, holding one entry per CDR3 protein. The table has about 160,000 distinct CDR3 sequences, 8.5% to 14% seen once. This material consisted of PBMCs, taken before TCRalphabeta/CD19-depleted stem cell transplant. The receptors derive from a boy younger than 10 with acute myeloid leukemia, due to receive a stem cell transplant.

This chain connects TRBV20-1 to TRBJ2-5, with 13 bases aligning to TRBD2. CDR1 is DFQATT, CDR2 SNEGSKA, per germline (reference sequence). V shed 0 bases and J 4 bases; nucleotides not matched to a gene: 11. The CDR3 totals 18 residues. CDR3 residues: CSARDPLGLAGVLETQYF. As DNA, the CDR3 is TGCAGTGCTAGAGATCCCCTCGGACTAGCGGGAGTACTAGAGACCCAGTACTTC.

This clonotype has ten or more counts. This sequence joins TRBV5-6 and TRBJ2-2; 12 bases map to TRBD1. The germline V gene has CDR1 SGHDT and CDR2 YYEEEE. The V gene end was trimmed by 2 bases and the J gene end by 5 bases; junction bases not matched to a gene: 4. This CDR3 region has 16 residues. As DNA, the CDR3 is TGTGCCAGCAGCTTCCGGGACAGGGGGCCTACCGGGGAGCTGTTTTTT. It specifies CASSFRDRGPTGELFF.

This clonotype was seen repeatedly, ten times or more. The junction departs from the called germline gene at one end, perhaps through a read error. The V gene is TRBV2, the J gene TRBJ2-3; 8 bases match TRBD2. This CDR3 contains 14 residues. CDR1 is SNHLY and CDR2 is FYNNEI in the germline V gene. The CDR3 is CASSEGTSRDTQYF. The CDR3 coding sequence is TGTGCCAGCAGTGAAGGGACTAGCAGAGATACGCAGTATTTT. The whole variable domain, filled in from reference TRBV2 and TRBJ2-3, reads EPEVTQTPSHQVTQMGQEVILRCVPISNHLYFYWYRQILGQKVEFLVSFYNNEISEKSEIFDDQFSVERPDGSNFTLKIRSTKLEDSAMYFCASSEGTSRDTQYFGPGTRLTVL.

This clonotype was picked up many times. The CDR3 reads CASSLIGAKNIQYF. The CDR3, as DNA: TGTGCCAGCAGCCTTATAGGGGCCAAAAACATTCAGTACTTC. The chain links TRBV3-1 to TRBJ2-4; D not resolved. V lost 4 bases and J 1 base, leaving 8 bases between the germline ends. This CDR3 is built from 14 residues. From germline, CDR1 is LGHDT and CDR2 YNNKEL (reference sequence).

This clonotype was found many times. The rearrangement links TRBV6-6 to TRBJ1-1; 10 bases line up with TRBD1. CDR3 length: 12 residues. Germline V CDR1 and CDR2: MNHNY, SVGAGI (reference sequence). V lost 8 bases and J lost 6; bases outside the gene matches: 3. The CDR3 DNA follows: TGTGCCAGCGGGGACAGGGGACCTGAAGCTTTCTTT. Amino acid sequence: CASGDRGPEAFF.